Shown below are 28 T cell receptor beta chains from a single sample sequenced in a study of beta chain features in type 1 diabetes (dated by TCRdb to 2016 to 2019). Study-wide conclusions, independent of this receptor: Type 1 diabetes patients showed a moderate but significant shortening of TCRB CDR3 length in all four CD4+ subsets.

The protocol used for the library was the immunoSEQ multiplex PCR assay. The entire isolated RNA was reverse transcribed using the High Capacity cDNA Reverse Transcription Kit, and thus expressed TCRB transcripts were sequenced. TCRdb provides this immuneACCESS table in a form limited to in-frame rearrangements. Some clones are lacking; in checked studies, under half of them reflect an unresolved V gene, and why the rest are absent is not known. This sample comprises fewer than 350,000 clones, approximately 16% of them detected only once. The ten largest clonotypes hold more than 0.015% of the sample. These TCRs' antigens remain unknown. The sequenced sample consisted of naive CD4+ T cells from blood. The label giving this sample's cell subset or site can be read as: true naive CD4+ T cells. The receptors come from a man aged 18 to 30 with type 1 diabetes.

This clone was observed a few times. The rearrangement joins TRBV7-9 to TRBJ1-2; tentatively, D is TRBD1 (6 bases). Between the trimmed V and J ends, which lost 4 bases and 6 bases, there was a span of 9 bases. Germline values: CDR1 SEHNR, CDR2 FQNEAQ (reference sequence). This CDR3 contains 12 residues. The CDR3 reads CASSSDRHGYTF. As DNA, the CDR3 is TGTGCCAGCAGCTCCGACAGGCATGGCTACACCTTC.

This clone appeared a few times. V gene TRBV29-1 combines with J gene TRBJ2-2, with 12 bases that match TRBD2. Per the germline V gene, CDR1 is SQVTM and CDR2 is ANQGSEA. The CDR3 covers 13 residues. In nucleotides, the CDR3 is TGCGCTAGCGGGAGGGCCGAAGACGGGGAGCTGTTTTTT. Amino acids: CASGRAEDGELFF.

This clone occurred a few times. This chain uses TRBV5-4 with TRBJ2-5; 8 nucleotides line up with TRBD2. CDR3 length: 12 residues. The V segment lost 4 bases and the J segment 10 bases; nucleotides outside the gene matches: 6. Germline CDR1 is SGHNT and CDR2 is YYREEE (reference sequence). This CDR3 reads CASSADGGGQYF. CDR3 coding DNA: TGTGCCAGCAGCGCCGACGGGGGGGGCCAGTACTTC.

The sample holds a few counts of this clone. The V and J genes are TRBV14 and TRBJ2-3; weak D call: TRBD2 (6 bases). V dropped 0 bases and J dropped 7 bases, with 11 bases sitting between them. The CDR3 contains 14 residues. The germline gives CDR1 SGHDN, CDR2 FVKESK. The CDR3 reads CASSQDGSPHTQYF. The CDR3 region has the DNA TGTGCCAGCAGCCAAGACGGGAGTCCCCATACGCAGTATTTT.

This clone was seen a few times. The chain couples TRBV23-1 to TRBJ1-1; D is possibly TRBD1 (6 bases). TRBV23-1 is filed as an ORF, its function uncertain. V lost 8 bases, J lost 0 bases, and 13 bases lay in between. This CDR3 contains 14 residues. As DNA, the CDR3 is TGCGCCAGCTCCCCGGGACATATGAACACTGAAGCTTTCTTT. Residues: CASSPGHMNTEAFF.

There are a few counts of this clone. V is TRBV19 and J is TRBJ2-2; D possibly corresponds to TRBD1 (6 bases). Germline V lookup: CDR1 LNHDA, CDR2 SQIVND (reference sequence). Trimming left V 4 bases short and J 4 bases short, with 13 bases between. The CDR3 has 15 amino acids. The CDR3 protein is CASSTRRGFTGELFF. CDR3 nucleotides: TGTGCCAGTAGTACCCGCAGGGGCTTCACCGGGGAGCTGTTTTTT.

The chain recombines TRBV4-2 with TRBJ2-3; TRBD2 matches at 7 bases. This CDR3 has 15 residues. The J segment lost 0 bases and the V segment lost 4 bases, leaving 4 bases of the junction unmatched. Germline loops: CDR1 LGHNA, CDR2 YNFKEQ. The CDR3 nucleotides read TGTGCCAGCAGCCCTAGCGGTTTTAGCACAGATACGCAGTATTTT. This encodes CASSPSGFSTDTQYF.

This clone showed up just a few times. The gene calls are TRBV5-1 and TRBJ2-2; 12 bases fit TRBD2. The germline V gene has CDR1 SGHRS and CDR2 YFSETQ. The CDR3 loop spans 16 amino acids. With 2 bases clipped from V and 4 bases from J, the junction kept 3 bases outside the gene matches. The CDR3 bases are TGCGCCAGCAGCTTCGGGACTAGCGGGCTCACCGGGGAGCTGTTTTTT. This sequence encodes CASSFGTSGLTGELFF.

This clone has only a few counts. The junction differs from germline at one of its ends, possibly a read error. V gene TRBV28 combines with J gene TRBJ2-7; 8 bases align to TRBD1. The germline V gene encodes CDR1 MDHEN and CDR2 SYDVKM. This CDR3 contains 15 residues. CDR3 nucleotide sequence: TGTGCCAGCAGTTTAGGGTCAGGGGGCTCCCACGAGCAGTACTTC. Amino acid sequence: CASSLGSGGSHEQYF. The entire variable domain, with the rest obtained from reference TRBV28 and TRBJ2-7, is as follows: DVKVTQSSRYLVKRTGEKVFLECVQDMDHENMFWYRQDPGLGLRLIYFSYDVKMKEKGDIPEGYSVSREKKERFSLILESASTNQTSMYLCASSLGSGGSHEQYFGPGTRLTVT.

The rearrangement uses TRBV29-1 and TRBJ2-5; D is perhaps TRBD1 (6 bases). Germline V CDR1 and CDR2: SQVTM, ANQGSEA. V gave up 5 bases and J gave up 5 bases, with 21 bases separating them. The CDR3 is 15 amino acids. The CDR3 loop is CSVRPVLRGWETQYF. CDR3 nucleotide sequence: TGCAGCGTTCGCCCCGTACTCAGGGGTTGGGAGACCCAGTACTTC.

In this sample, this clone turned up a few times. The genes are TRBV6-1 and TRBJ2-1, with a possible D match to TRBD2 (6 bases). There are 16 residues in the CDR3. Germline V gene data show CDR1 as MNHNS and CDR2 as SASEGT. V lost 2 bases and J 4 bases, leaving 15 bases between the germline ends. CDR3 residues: CASSETPGERYNEQFF. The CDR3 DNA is TGTGCCAGCAGTGAAACCCCGGGAGAAAGATACAATGAGCAGTTCTTC.

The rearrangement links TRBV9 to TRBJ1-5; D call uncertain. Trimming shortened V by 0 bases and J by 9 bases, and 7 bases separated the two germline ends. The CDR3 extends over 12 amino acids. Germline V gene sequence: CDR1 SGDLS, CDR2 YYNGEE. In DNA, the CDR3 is TGTGCCAGCAGCGTAGCCGGAGGGCCCCAGCATTTT. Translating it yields CASSVAGGPQHF. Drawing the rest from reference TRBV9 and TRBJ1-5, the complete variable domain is DSGVTQTPKHLITATGQRVTLRCSPRSGDLSVYWYQQSLDQGLQFLIQYYNGEERAKGNILERFSAQQFPDLHSELNLSSLELGDSALYFCASSVAGGPQHFGDGTRLSIL.

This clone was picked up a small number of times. This CDR3 reads CASSALTGVVQPQHF. The CDR3 nucleotides read TGTGCCAGCAGCGCCCTGACAGGGGTGGTTCAGCCCCAGCATTTT. The gene calls are TRBV11-2 and TRBJ1-5; 8 bases are a match to TRBD1. The CDR3 is 15 amino acids. Trimming at V came to 5 bases and at J to 6 bases, leaving 9 bases not matched to a gene. The germline V gene encodes CDR1 SGHAT and CDR2 FQNNGV.

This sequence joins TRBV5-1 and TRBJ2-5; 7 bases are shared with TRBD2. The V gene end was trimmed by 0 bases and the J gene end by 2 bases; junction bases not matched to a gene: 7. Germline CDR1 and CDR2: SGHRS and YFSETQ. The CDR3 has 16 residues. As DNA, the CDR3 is TGCGCCAGCAGCTTGGGGTCGGGGGGTCAGCAAGAGACCCAGTACTTC. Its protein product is CASSLGSGGQQETQYF.

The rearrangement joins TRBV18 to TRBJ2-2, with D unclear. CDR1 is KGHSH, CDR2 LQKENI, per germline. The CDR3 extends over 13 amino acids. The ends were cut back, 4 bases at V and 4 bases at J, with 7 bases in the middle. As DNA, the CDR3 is TGTGCCAGCTCACTAGCAAGCACCGGGGAGCTGTTTTTT. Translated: CASSLASTGELFF.

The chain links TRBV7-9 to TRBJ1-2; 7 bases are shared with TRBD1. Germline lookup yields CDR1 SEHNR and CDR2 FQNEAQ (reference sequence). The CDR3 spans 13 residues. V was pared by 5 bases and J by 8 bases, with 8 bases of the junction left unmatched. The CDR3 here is CASSRRQGGGYTF. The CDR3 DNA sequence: TGTGCCAGCAGCAGAAGACAGGGCGGGGGCTACACCTTC.

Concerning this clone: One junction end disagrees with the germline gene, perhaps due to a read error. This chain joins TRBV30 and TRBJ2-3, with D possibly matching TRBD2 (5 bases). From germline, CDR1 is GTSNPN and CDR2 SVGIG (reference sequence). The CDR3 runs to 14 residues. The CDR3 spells CAWSAGIATHTQYF. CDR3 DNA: TGTGCCTGGAGTGCCGGGATAGCCACACATACGCAGTATTTT.

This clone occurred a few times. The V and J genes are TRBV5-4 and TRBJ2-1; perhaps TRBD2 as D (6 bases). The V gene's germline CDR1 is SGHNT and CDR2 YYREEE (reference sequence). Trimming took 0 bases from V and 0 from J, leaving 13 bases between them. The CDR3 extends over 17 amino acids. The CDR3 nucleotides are TGTGCCAGCAGCTTGGGGGGGGTGACATCCTCCTACAATGAGCAGTTCTTC. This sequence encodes CASSLGGVTSSYNEQFF. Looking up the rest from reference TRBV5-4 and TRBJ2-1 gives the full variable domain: ETGVTQSPTHLIKTRGQQVTLRCSSQSGHNTVSWYQQALGQGPQFIFQYYREEENGRGNFPPRFSGLQFPNYSSELNVNALELDDSALYLCASSLGGVTSSYNEQFFGPGTRLTVL.

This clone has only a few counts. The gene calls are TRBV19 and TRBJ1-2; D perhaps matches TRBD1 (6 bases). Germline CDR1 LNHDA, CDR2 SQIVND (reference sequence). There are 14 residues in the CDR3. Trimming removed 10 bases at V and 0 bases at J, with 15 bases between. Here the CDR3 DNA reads TGTGCCACCCGATACAGGGTATCTAACTATGGCTACACCTTC. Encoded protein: CATRYRVSNYGYTF.

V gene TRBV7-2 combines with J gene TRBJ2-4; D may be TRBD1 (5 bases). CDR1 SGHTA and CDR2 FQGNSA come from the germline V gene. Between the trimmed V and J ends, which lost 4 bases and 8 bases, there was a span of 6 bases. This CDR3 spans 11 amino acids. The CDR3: CASSSGYIQYF. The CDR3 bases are TGTGCCAGCAGCTCAGGGTACATTCAGTACTTC.

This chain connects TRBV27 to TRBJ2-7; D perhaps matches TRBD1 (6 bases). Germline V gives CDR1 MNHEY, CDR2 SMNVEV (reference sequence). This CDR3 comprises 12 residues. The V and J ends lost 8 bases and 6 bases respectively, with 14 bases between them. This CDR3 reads CASLTQGGEQYF. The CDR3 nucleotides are TGTGCCAGCCTGACGCAAGGGGGCGAGCAGTACTTC.

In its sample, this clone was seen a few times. CDR3 residues: CASRRYRQSYEQYF. Here the CDR3 DNA reads TGTGCCAGCAGACGGTATCGACAGTCCTACGAGCAGTACTTC. V and J are TRBV6-5 and TRBJ2-7; maybe TRBD1 (5 bases). The germline V and J ends were trimmed by 6 bases and 1 base, with 13 bases remaining between them. Germline assignment: CDR1 MNHEY and CDR2 SVGAGI. CDR3 length: 14 amino acids.

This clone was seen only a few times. The CDR3 DNA sequence: TGTGCCAGCAGCATGGGGGACTCCGCCTACGAGCAGTACTTC. It translates to CASSMGDSAYEQYF. The V and J genes are TRBV7-2 and TRBJ2-7; TRBD2 might be the D (6 bases). V was trimmed by 5 bases and J by 2 bases, leaving 13 bases between them. Germline V gene sequence: CDR1 SGHTA, CDR2 FQGNSA. The CDR3 extends over 14 amino acids.

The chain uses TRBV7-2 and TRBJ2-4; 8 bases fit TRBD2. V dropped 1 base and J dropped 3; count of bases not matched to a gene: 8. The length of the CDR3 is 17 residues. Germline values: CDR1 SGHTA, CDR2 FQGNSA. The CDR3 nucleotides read TGTGCCAGCAGCTTAGTAAGGGCTAGCGGGCGCAAAAACATTCAGTACTTC. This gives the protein CASSLVRASGRKNIQYF.

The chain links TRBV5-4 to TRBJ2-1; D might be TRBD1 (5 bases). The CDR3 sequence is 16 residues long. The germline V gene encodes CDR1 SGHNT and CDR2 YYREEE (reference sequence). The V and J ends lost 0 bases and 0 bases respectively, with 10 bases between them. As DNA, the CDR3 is TGTGCCAGCAGCTTGGGTGGACACAACTCCTACAATGAGCAGTTCTTC. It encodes CASSLGGHNSYNEQFF.

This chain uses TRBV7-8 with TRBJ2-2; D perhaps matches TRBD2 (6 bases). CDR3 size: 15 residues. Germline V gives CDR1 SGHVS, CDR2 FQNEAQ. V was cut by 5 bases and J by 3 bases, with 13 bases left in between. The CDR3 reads CASSEWRVYTGELFF. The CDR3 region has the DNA TGTGCCAGCAGCGAATGGAGGGTATACACCGGGGAGCTGTTTTTT.

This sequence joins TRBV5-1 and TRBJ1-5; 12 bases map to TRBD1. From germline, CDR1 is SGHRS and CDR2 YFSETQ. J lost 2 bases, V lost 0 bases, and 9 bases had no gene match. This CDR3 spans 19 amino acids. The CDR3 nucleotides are TGCGCCAGCAGCTTGGTTGGGACAGGGGGCAAGTATGGCAATCAGCCCCAGCATTTT. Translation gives CASSLVGTGGKYGNQPQHF.

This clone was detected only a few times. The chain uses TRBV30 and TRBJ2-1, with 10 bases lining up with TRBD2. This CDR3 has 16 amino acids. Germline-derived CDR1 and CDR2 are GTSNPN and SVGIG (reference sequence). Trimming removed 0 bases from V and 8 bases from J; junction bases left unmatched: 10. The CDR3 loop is CAWSVGLPSGRDEQFF. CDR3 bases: TGTGCCTGGAGTGTTGGTCTCCCTAGCGGGAGAGATGAGCAGTTCTTC.